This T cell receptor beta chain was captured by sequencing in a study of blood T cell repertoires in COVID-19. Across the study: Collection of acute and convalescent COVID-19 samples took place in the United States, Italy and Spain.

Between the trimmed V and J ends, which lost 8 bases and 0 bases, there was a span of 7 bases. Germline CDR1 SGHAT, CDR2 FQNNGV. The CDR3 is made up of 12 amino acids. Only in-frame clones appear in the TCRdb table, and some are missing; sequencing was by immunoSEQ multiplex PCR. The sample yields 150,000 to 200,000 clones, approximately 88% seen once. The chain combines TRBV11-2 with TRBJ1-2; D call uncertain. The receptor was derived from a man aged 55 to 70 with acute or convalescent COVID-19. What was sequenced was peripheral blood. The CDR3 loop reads CASEGPNYGYTF. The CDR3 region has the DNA TGTGCCAGCGAGGGCCCTAACTATGGCTACACCTTC.